The 32 T cell receptor beta chains listed next were all sequenced from one sample in a study of tumor-infiltrating lymphocytes in glioblastoma multiforme. TCRB libraries came from RNA via three nested multiplex PCR rounds. TCRdb reprocessed the multiplex PCR reads with MiXCR, giving one entry per CDR3 protein. Found here are about 32,000 distinct CDR3 sequences, under 70% of them singletons; the top ten hold 33%. The sequenced material came from brain tumor tissue. Receptors originate from a male donor with glioblastoma.

This clonotype is classed as medium-sized (0.01 to 0.1%). This chain connects TRBV6-2 or TRBV6-3 to TRBJ1-1, with TRBD1 identical over 7 bases. Per germline, CDR1 MNHEY and CDR2 SVGEGT. This CDR3 region has 15 residues. V was clipped by 10 bases and J by 1 base; unmatched bases: 12. As DNA, the CDR3 is TGTGCCACCGCGGGACAGCATATAAAGAACACTGAAGCTTTCTTT. Protein: CATAGQHIKNTEAFF.

This clonotype has more than one count but fewer than ten. Sequence at one end of the junction differs from germline and may be a read error. This chain links TRBV11-3 with TRBJ2-2; D may be TRBD2 (6 bases). CDR3 length equals 16 residues. Germline V gives CDR1 SGHNT, CDR2 YENEEA. CDR3 coding DNA: TGTGTCAGCAGCTCACCCTCTGGGGGGTACACCCGGGAGCTGTTTTTT. Translated: CVSSSPSGGYTRELFF.

Only one count was recorded for this clonotype. Compared with germline, one end of the junction differs, possibly owing to a read error. The chain joins TRBV20-1 to TRBJ1-5; weak D call: TRBD1 (6 bases). This CDR3 comprises 15 residues. CDR1 is DFQATT, CDR2 SNEGSKA, per germline (reference sequence). The CDR3: CSAIGGLSSNQPQHF. The CDR3 DNA sequence: TGCAGTGCTATAGGGGGGCTCTCTAGCAATCAGCCCCAGCACTTT.

The chain joins TRBV6-5 to TRBJ2-1; D gene uncertain. The germline CDR1 and CDR2 sequences are MNHEY and SVGAGI. The ends were cut back, 5 bases at V and 10 bases at J, with 15 bases in the middle. This CDR3 spans 13 amino acids. The CDR3 DNA reads TGTGCCAGCAGTCGGTGGGATAGTGGGGAGCAGTTCTTC. Translated, it gives CASSRWDSGEQFF.

This clonotype was picked up many times. This chain links TRBV6-6 with TRBJ1-2, with TRBD1 matching over 9 bases. This CDR3 is 14 amino acids long. J was trimmed by 4 bases and V by 4 bases; bases with no gene match: 4. Germline assignment: CDR1 MNHNY and CDR2 SVGAGI (reference sequence). CDR3 in amino acids: CASSFTGGSYGYTF. The CDR3 DNA reads as TGTGCCAGCAGTTTCACAGGGGGCTCCTATGGCTACACCTTC.

This clonotype was observed a handful of times. The chain couples TRBV7-6 to TRBJ2-7; 8 positions match TRBD1. Per the germline V gene, CDR1 is SGHVS and CDR2 is FNYEAQ. Trimming cost V 5 bases and J 1 base; bases outside gene matches: 10. The CDR3 consists of 16 residues. The CDR3 DNA reads TGTGCCAGCAGCCCTAGGTGGGGGACAGGTTCCTACGAGCAGTACTTC. Its protein is CASSPRWGTGSYEQYF.

This clonotype was recorded at least ten times. This sequence joins TRBV4-1 and TRBJ2-2; D is unresolved. V was cut by 2 bases and J by 7 bases, with 8 bases left in between. Germline V gene lookup returns CDR1 MGHRA and CDR2 YSYEKL. This CDR3 is 13 amino acids long. In DNA, the CDR3 is TGCGCCAGCAGCCAAAGACTCTTCGGGGAGCTGTTTTTT. Its protein is CASSQRLFGELFF.

This clonotype occurred many times. V and J are TRBV20-1 and TRBJ1-3; no firm D call. CDR3 length: 13 residues. V was clipped by 2 bases and J by 3 bases, with 8 bases between them. Germline V gene sequence: CDR1 DFQATT, CDR2 SNEGSKA (reference sequence). Here the CDR3 DNA reads TGCAGTGCTAGATGGGTTAGTGGAAACACCATATATTTT. It yields the protein CSARWVSGNTIYF.

This clonotype turned up a few times. The junction shows a germline mismatch at one end, possibly a read error. The V gene is TRBV4-1, the J gene TRBJ1-1, with 11 bases lining up with TRBD1. Germline V CDR1 and CDR2: MGHRA, YSYEKL. The CDR3 extends over 20 amino acids. DNA for the CDR3: TGCGCCAGCAGCCTTGACGCGCCCAGGGGGACAGGGGGACCGAACAATGAAGCTTTCTTT. It translates to CASSLDAPRGTGGPNNEAFF.

The rearrangement links TRBV7-3 to TRBJ2-1, with 10 bases identical to TRBD1. Germline CDR1 SGHTA, CDR2 FQGTGA. V dropped 5 bases and J dropped 1; count of bases not matched to a gene: 5. The CDR3 is made up of 16 amino acids. The CDR3 nucleotides read TGTGCCAGCAGCGCTTCGGGACAGGGGTCCTACAATGAGCAGTTCTTC. It codes for CASSASGQGSYNEQFF.

Regarding this clonotype: Because it lacks the conserved phenylalanine or tryptophan at the end, this CDR3 is likely a read error. The chain joins TRBV29-1 to TRBJ2-1; D is ambiguous. From germline, CDR1 is SQVTM and CDR2 ANQGSEA. The CDR3 is made up of 12 amino acids. Here the CDR3 reads CSAVVRYKEQFY. The CDR3, as DNA: TGCAGCGCCGTCGTCCGTTACAAGGAGCAGTTCTAC.

The rearrangement joins TRBV11-3 to TRBJ2-7; TRBD1 matches 9 bases. V was pared by 5 bases and J by 3 bases, with 8 bases of the junction left unmatched. Germline values: CDR1 SGHNT, CDR2 YENEEA. The CDR3 runs 15 residues. CDR3 nucleotide sequence: TGTGCCAGCAGCCCGCGGGGACAGGGATACTACGAGCAGTACTTC. Protein product: CASSPRGQGYYEQYF.

Regarding this clonotype: A read error may produce the germline difference seen at one junction end. The chain has TRBV29-1 and TRBJ1-2; D unclear. Germline V gene sequence: CDR1 SQVTM, CDR2 ANQGSEA. CDR3 size: 11 residues. This CDR3 is CSVEAHYGYTF. CDR3 bases: TGCAGCGTTGAGGCCCATTATGGTTACACCTTC.

The rearrangement joins TRBV12-3 or TRBV12-4 to TRBJ1-3; D gene ambiguous. Trimming shortened V by 7 bases and J by 1 base, and 11 bases separated the two germline ends. CDR3 size: 14 residues. In DNA form, the CDR3 reads TGTGCCAGCAATCGGGAGACATCTGGAAACACCATATATTTT. Translated: CASNRETSGNTIYF.

With respect to this clonotype: The germline gene is not matched at one end of the junction; a read error may be the cause. The chain couples TRBV6-5 to TRBJ2-2; a weak D match, TRBD1 (5 bases). CDR1 and CDR2 from the germline V gene are MNHEY and SVGAGI. The CDR3 loop spans 14 amino acids. DNA of the CDR3: TGTGGCAGCAGTTACTCTCGACAGATCGGGGAGCTGTTTTTT. This sequence encodes CGSSYSRQIGELFF.

This clonotype appeared many times. The chain recombines TRBV28 with TRBJ2-7; D could derive from TRBD1 or TRBD2 (5 bases each). The germline gives CDR1 MDHEN, CDR2 SYDVKM. This CDR3 spans 15 amino acids. The ends were cut back, 2 bases at V and 1 base at J, with 12 bases in the middle. The CDR3 protein is CASSLTGTESYEQYF. The CDR3 DNA follows: TGTGCCAGCAGTTTAACCGGGACGGAGTCCTACGAGCAGTACTTC. The variable domain in full, with the rest retrieved from reference TRBV28 and TRBJ2-7, is DVKVTQSSRYLVKRTGEKVFLECVQDMDHENMFWYRQDPGLGLRLIYFSYDVKMKEKGDIPEGYSVSREKKERFSLILESASTNQTSMYLCASSLTGTESYEQYFGPGTRLTVT.

As to this clonotype: The junction departs from the called germline gene at one end, perhaps through a read error. This chain uses TRBV10-3 with TRBJ2-2, with D tentatively TRBD1 (7 bases). Germline lookup yields CDR1 ENHRY and CDR2 SYGVKD. The CDR3 has 15 amino acids. The CDR3: CAISVKGANTRELLF. DNA for the CDR3: TGTGCCATCAGTGTCAAGGGGGCGAACACCCGGGAGCTGTTATTT.

This clonotype was recorded once. The conserved phenylalanine or tryptophan normally closing the CDR3 is absent here, so this likely arose from a read error. The chain couples TRBV12-3 or TRBV12-4 to TRBJ2-3; 8 positions agree with TRBD2. CDR3 length: 15 residues. With V trimmed by 6 bases and J by 4 bases, 9 bases remained unmatched. Written as DNA, the CDR3 is TGTGCCAGCAGAAAGACTAGCGTCAGCGCAGATACGCAGTATTAT. Translated: CASRKTSVSADTQYY.

This clonotype occurred a few times. A much larger clone lies a single base off, so this may be a read error. V gene TRBV10-3 combines with J gene TRBJ2-6; D might be TRBD1 (5 bases). CDR3 length equals 16 residues. The V gene's germline CDR1 is ENHRY and CDR2 SYGVKD. The chain's CDR3 is CAISRVSSSGANVPTF. The DNA of the CDR3 is TGTGCCATCAGCAGGGTATCAAGCTCTGGGGCCAACGTCCCGACTTTC.

This chain joins TRBV25-1 and TRBJ2-7; a possible D gene is TRBD1 (6 bases). The V end lost 8 bases, the J end lost 4 bases, and 12 bases lay between the germline ends. Per the germline V gene, CDR1 is MGHDK and CDR2 is SYGVNS. This CDR3 region has 12 residues. The CDR3 sequence is CASGLGQYEQYF. The CDR3 nucleotides read TGTGCCAGCGGGCTTGGACAGTACGAGCAGTACTTC.

Remarks on this clonotype: An end of the junction does not agree with germline; a read error may underlie this. The chain is built from TRBV20-1 and TRBJ2-5; 11 bases fit TRBD2. Germline values: CDR1 DFQATT, CDR2 SNEGSKA (reference sequence). This CDR3 spans 16 amino acids. The CDR3 region is CNARDIAGGPGETQYF. The CDR3 DNA reads as TGCAATGCTAGAGATATAGCGGGAGGGCCTGGGGAGACCCAATACTTC.

In this sample, this clonotype is medium-sized (0.01 to 0.1%). The J gene is TRBJ2-1, the V gene TRBV20-1; D might be TRBD2 (5 bases). Germline CDR1 reads DFQATT; CDR2 reads SNEGSKA (reference sequence). This CDR3 region has 15 residues. V was shortened by 0 bases and J by 9 bases, with 18 bases between the two germline ends. The CDR3 nucleotides are TGCAGTGCTAGAGATACAGACTATGTCTTCCTTGAGCAGTTCTTC. Residues: CSARDTDYVFLEQFF.

A remark on this clonotype: A much larger clone lies one base from this, so it may be a read error. The genes are TRBV28 and TRBJ2-1; no definite D call. Looked up from germline, CDR1 is MDHEN and CDR2 is SYDVKM. This CDR3 is 16 amino acids long. The CDR3 here is CTSNRTGAASYNEQFF. CDR3 bases: TGTACCAGCAACCGGACGGGCGCCGCCTCCTACAATGAGCAGTTCTTC.

This clonotype was seen at least ten times. This chain joins TRBV14 and TRBJ1-2; D is possibly TRBD1 (6 bases). The CDR3 runs 12 residues. Trimming removed 4 bases at V and 8 bases at J, with 11 bases between. From germline, CDR1 is SGHDN and CDR2 FVKESK. The CDR3 is CASSPGVEGYTF. CDR3 nucleotide sequence: TGTGCCAGCAGCCCAGGGGTAGAAGGCTACACCTTC.

Points on this clonotype: This may be a read error, as it is one base from a much larger clone. This rearrangement joins TRBV5-6 to TRBJ2-3; D unresolved. The germline gives CDR1 SGHDT, CDR2 YYEEEE. The CDR3 has 15 amino acids. CDR3 sequence reads: CTSSLYSGGTDTQYF. The CDR3 DNA reads TGTACCAGCAGCTTGTACTCTGGGGGCACAGATACGCAGTATTTT.

The chain links TRBV12-5 to TRBJ1-4, with unresolved D. CDR3 length: 15 amino acids. CDR1 is LGHNT and CDR2 is FRNRAP in the germline V gene. The CDR3 DNA reads as TGTAATAGTGGTTTGGTCAGGACAACTAATGAAAAACTGTTTTTT. The encoded protein is CNSGLVRTTNEKLFF.

By proportion, this clonotype is medium-sized. The genes are TRBV11-2 and TRBJ2-1, with TRBD1 matching 9 bases. The CDR3 sequence is 16 residues long. CDR1 is SGHAT, CDR2 FQNNGV, per germline. V trimming: 5 bases; J trimming: 5 bases; junction bases outside the gene matches: 10. CDR3 sequence: CASSRDRGKVNNEQFF. The CDR3 region has the DNA TGTGCCAGCAGCCGCGACAGGGGGAAGGTCAACAATGAGCAGTTCTTC.

With regard to this clonotype: The junction and the germline gene differ at one end; a read error may be behind it. This sequence joins TRBV20-1 and TRBJ1-5; D gene unclear. Germline CDR1 DFQATT, CDR2 SNEGSKA (reference sequence). This CDR3 has 15 residues. In DNA, the CDR3 is TGCAGTGCTAGGCCCCTAGGGTCTGTCAATCAGTCCCAGCACTTT. Protein product: CSARPLGSVNQSQHF.

The sample holds a few counts of this clonotype. A much larger clonotype is one base distant, so this may be a read error. The gene calls are TRBV10-2 and TRBJ2-7; D is perhaps TRBD1 (5 bases). V dropped 4 bases and J dropped 4 bases, with 20 bases sitting between them. Germline V gene sequence: CDR1 WSHSY, CDR2 SAAADI. The CDR3 is made up of 16 amino acids. The CDR3 loop reads CASSGSSYGAAYEQYF. CDR3 nucleotides: TGCGCCAGCAGTGGGTCGAGCTATGGGGCGGCGTACGAGCAGTACTTC.

In DNA form, the CDR3 reads TGCAGTGCTAGTTCGACAGGGGGCAACACCGGGGAGCTGTTTTTT. Translated, it gives CSASSTGGNTGELFF. This chain joins TRBV20-1 and TRBJ2-2, with 10 bases that match TRBD1. V lost 3 bases, J lost 2 bases, and 3 bases stayed unmatched. CDR1 DFQATT and CDR2 SNEGSKA come from the germline V gene (reference sequence). The CDR3 runs 15 residues.

Regarding this clonotype: Lacking the conserved final phenylalanine or tryptophan, this CDR3 likely reflects a read error. The rearrangement joins TRBV6-5 to TRBJ2-7; D gene ambiguous. The CDR3 has 12 residues. V lost 6 bases, J lost 3 bases, and 9 bases lay in between. The V gene's germline CDR1 is MNHEY and CDR2 SVGAGI. The CDR3, as DNA: TGTGCCAGCAGATCACAGTGCTACGAGCAGTACTGC. Translation: CASRSQCYEQYC.

This chain uses TRBV20-1 with TRBJ2-1; TRBD1 agrees at 8 bases. Germline loops: CDR1 DFQATT, CDR2 SNEGSKA (reference sequence). The CDR3 sequence is 13 residues long. Germline trimming cut 4 bases from V and 11 bases from J; bases unmatched to any gene: 10. As DNA, the CDR3 is TGCAGTGCTACGGGACAGGCGTTGAATCAGCAGTTCTTC. Amino acids: CSATGQALNQQFF.